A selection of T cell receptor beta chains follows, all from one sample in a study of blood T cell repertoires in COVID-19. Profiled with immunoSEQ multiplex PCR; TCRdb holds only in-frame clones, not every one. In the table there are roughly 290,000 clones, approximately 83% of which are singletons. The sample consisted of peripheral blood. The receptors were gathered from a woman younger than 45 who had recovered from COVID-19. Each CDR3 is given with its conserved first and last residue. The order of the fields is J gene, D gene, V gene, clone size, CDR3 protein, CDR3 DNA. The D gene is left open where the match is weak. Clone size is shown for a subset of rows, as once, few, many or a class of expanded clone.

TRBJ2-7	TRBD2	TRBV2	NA	CASSELAGGPYEQYF	TGTGCCAGCAGTGAACTAGCGGGAGGCCCCTACGAGCAGTACTTC
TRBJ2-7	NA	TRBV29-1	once	CSVGQSSYEQYF	TGCAGCGTTGGGCAATCCTCCTACGAGCAGTACTTC
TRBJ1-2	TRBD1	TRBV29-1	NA	CSAGQDLYGYTF	TGCAGCGCCGGACAGGATCTCTATGGCTACACCTTC
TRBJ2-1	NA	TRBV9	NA	CASSVDPAGNEQFF	TGTGCCAGCAGCGTAGACCCAGCGGGTAATGAGCAGTTCTTC
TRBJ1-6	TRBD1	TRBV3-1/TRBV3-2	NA	CASSQATGGSDSPLHF	TGTGCCAGCAGCCAAGCAACAGGGGGCTCGGATTCACCCCTCCACTTT
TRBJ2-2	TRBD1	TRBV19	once	CASRTTGVAGELFF	TGTGCCAGTAGGACCACAGGGGTGGCCGGGGAGCTGTTTTTT
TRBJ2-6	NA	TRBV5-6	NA	CASSLFAVNSGANVLTF	TGTGCCAGCAGCTTGTTTGCGGTAAACTCTGGGGCCAACGTCCTGACTTTC
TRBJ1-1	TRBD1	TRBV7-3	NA	CASSSLGQGRRTEAFF	TGTGCCAGCAGCTCCCTTGGACAGGGTCGACGGACTGAAGCTTTCTTT
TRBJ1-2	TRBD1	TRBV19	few	CASSIGRTGDYGYTF	TGTGCCAGTAGTATAGGTAGGACAGGGGACTATGGCTACACCTTC
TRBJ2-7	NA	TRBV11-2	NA	CASSLASAGIYEQYF	TGTGCCAGCAGCTTAGCCTCTGCAGGAATTTACGAGCAGTACTTC
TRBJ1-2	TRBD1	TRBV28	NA	CASSPRDSPNYGYTF	TGTGCCAGCAGTCCGCGGGACAGCCCTAACTATGGCTACACCTTC
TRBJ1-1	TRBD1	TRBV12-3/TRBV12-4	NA	CASSYDRGTEAFF	TGTGCCAGCAGCTATGACAGGGGGACTGAAGCTTTCTTT